Below, 9 T cell receptor beta chains from the same sample are listed, as sequenced in a study of T cell changes during pregnancy in multiple sclerosis. Here immunoSEQ multiplex PCR was the method, and the copy in TCRdb shows in-frame clones only, minus some. The table includes 93,000 or so clones, 92% detected once. The sequences come from peripheral blood, collected after pregnancy. These receptors were taken from a female donor with multiple sclerosis, enrolled in a pregnancy study.

The chain has TRBV19 and TRBJ2-2, with D maybe TRBD1 (5 bases). Germline values: CDR1 LNHDA, CDR2 SQIVND (reference sequence). V was trimmed by 9 bases and J by 0 bases, leaving 11 bases between them. This CDR3 region has 14 residues. This CDR3 reads CASIGAANTGELFF. The CDR3 bases are TGTGCCAGCATAGGGGCAGCGAACACCGGGGAGCTGTTTTTT.

The rearrangement links TRBV7-8 to TRBJ2-7; 8 nucleotides align to TRBD1. The CDR3 runs to 13 residues. Germline V lookup: CDR1 SGHVS, CDR2 FQNEAQ. Trimming cost V 3 bases and J 5 bases; bases outside gene matches: 3. The CDR3 protein is CASSFQGADEQYF. The DNA for the CDR3 is TGTGCCAGCAGCTTCCAGGGGGCGGACGAGCAGTACTTC.

The V gene is TRBV18, the J gene TRBJ2-7, with 9 bases fitting TRBD1. The CDR3 loop spans 16 amino acids. The V gene end was trimmed by 0 bases and the J gene end by 4 bases; junction bases not matched to a gene: 7. Germline CDR1 reads KGHSH; CDR2 reads LQKENI. In nucleotides, the CDR3 is TGTGCCAGCTCACCACCGAAGGGACAGGGCAATTACGAGCAGTACTTC. Its protein product is CASSPPKGQGNYEQYF.

The chain couples TRBV19 to TRBJ1-1; TRBD1 aligns across 9 bases. The V segment lost 5 bases and the J segment 5 bases; nucleotides outside the gene matches: 9. Germline V gene data show CDR1 as LNHDA and CDR2 as SQIVND (reference sequence). The CDR3 has 15 residues. CDR3 residues: CASSLSGQGWTEAFF. CDR3 DNA sequence: TGTGCCAGTAGTTTAAGCGGACAGGGGTGGACTGAAGCTTTCTTT.

The chain joins TRBV30 to TRBJ1-2; maybe TRBD1 (6 bases). The V gene's germline CDR1 is GTSNPN and CDR2 SVGIG (reference sequence). V was clipped by 5 bases and J by 4 bases, with 8 bases between them. CDR3 length: 11 residues. CDR3 protein: CAWGQSYGYTF. CDR3 nucleotide sequence: TGTGCCTGGGGACAGAGCTATGGCTACACCTTC.

This chain connects TRBV7-2 to TRBJ2-1, with 12 bases aligning to TRBD2. Germline trimming cut 7 bases from V and 5 bases from J; bases unmatched to any gene: 6. Per the germline V gene, CDR1 is SGHTA and CDR2 is FQGNSA. This CDR3 spans 15 amino acids. In DNA form, the CDR3 reads TGTGCCAGCAAAGCCGGACTAGCGGGACACAATGAGCAGTTCTTC. Its translation: CASKAGLAGHNEQFF.

This sequence joins TRBV6-5 and TRBJ2-7; the match to TRBD2 covers 11 bases. J was trimmed by 3 bases and V by 6 bases; bases with no gene match: 1. Germline V CDR1 and CDR2: MNHEY, SVGAGI. This CDR3 is 13 amino acids long. In DNA form, the CDR3 reads TGTGCCAGCAGGCTAGCGGGGGGCTACGAGCAGTACTTC. It specifies CASRLAGGYEQYF.

The chain combines TRBV6-1 with TRBJ1-2, with TRBD1 as a possible D gene (6 bases). The V end was cut by 4 bases, the J end by 4 bases, with 22 bases between. The V gene's germline CDR1 is MNHNS and CDR2 SASEGT. There are 17 residues in the CDR3. The CDR3 loop reads CASSGYGEGRGGYGYTF. CDR3 DNA sequence: TGTGCCAGCAGTGGGTACGGAGAGGGGAGAGGGGGCTATGGCTACACCTTC.

The chain couples TRBV15 to TRBJ2-5; D is undetermined. This CDR3 is built from 14 residues. Germline CDR1 LNHNV, CDR2 YYDKDF (reference sequence). Deletions cut 3 bases from V and 3 bases from J, with 11 bases between. As DNA, the CDR3 is TGTGCCACCAGCAGGTGGGCCTTGAAAGAGACCCAGTACTTC. Its protein product is CATSRWALKETQYF.